The sequence of this T cell receptor beta chain was determined in a study of neurological immune-mediated disorders. For the study at large: The 35 or so patients with multiple sclerosis comprised roughly 30 relapsing-remitting cases and 3 secondary progressive cases. General study findings and limits: According to phylogenetic grouping, one related-CDR3 cluster, a possible signature, contained the repertoires of 18 of 34 multiple sclerosis patients.

Synthesis of cDNA was performed by 5'RACE using 10-nucleotide random UMIs. TCRdb redid the calling of the 5' RACE reads with MiXCR, one entry per CDR3 protein. This sample yields about 46,000 distinct CDR3 sequences, of which under 2% are seen a single time; around 2.2% belongs to the top ten. This clonotype was seen ten or more times. Its antigen remains unidentified. The sample was PBMCs. The sequence was obtained from a woman aged 40 to 55 with multiple sclerosis.

In nucleotides, the CDR3 is TGTGCCAGCAGATCGACAGGGGACGAGCAGTACTTC. This codes for CASRSTGDEQYF. The chain recombines TRBV7-6 with TRBJ2-7; TRBD1 matches at 8 bases. Trimming cost V 6 bases and J 5 bases; bases outside gene matches: 3. The CDR3 consists of 12 residues. Germline V CDR1 and CDR2: SGHVS, FNYEAQ.